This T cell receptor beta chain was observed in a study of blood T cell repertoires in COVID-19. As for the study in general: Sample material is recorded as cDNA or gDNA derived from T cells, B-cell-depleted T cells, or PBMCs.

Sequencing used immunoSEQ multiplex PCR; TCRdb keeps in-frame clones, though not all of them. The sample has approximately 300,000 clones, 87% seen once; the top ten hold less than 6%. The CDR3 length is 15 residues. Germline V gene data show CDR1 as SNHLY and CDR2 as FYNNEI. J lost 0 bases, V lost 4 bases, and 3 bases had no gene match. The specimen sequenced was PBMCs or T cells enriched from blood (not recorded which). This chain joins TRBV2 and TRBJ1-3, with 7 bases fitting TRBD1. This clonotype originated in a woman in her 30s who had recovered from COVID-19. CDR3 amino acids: CASSGNRGSGNTIYF. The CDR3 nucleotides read TGTGCCAGCAGTGGTAACAGGGGCTCTGGAAACACCATATATTTT.